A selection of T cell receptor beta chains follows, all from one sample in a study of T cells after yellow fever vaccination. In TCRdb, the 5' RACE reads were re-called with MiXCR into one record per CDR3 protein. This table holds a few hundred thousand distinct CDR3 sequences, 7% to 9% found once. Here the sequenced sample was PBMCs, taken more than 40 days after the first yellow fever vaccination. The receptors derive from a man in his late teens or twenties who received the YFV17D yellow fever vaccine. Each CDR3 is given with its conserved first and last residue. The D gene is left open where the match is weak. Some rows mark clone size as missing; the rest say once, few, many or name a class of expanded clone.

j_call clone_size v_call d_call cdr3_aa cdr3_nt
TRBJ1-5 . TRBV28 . CAGSLSSYQPQHF TGTGCCGGGAGTCTGTCCAGTTATCAGCCCCAGCATTTT
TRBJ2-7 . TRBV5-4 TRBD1 CASSSGTGPYEQYF TGTGCCAGCAGCTCCGGGACAGGACCCTACGAGCAGTACTTC
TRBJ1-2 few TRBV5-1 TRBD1 CASGTGYRNYGYTF TGCGCCAGCGGGACAGGGTACCGTAACTATGGCTACACCTTC
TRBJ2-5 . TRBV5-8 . CASSLVFAYQETQYF TGTGCCAGCAGCTTGGTGTTCGCCTACCAAGAGACCCAGTACTTC
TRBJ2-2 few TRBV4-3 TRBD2 CASSRGLAGSSDTGELFF TGCGCCAGCAGCCGGGGACTAGCGGGGAGCTCTGACACCGGGGAGCTGTTTTTT
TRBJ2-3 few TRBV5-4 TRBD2 CASSSQNLLAGESTDTQYF TGTGCCAGCAGCTCCCAAAACTTACTAGCGGGGGAGAGCACAGATACGCAGTATTTT
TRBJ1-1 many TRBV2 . CASRENTEAFF TGTGCCAGCAGGGAGAACACTGAAGCTTTCTTT
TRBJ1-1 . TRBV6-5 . CASSYSGVWATEAFF TGTGCCAGCAGTTACAGCGGGGTATGGGCCACTGAAGCTTTCTTT
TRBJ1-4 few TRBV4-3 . CASSQENRANNEKLFF TGCGCCAGCAGCCAAGAAAACAGGGCCAACAATGAAAAACTGTTTTTT
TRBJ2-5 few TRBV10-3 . CAISDRRPGGPKETQYF TGTGCCATCAGTGATAGGCGGCCCGGGGGCCCCAAAGAGACCCAGTACTTC
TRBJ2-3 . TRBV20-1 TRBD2 CSATYGGGADTQYF TGCAGTGCTACCTACGGGGGGGGGGCAGATACGCAGTATTTT
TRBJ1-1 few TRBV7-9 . CASRQENTEAFF TGTGCCAGCAGGCAAGAGAACACTGAAGCTTTCTTT
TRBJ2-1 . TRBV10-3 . CAISESPGPYNEQFF TGTGCCATCAGTGAGTCGCCAGGGCCCTACAATGAGCAGTTCTTC
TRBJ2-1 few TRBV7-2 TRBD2 CASSPGGAGSGEQFF TGTGCCAGCAGCCCCGGGGGGGCTGGTTCCGGTGAGCAGTTCTTC
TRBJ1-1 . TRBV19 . CASSIGLGGWTEAFF TGTGCCAGTAGTATAGGACTCGGGGGATGGACTGAAGCTTTCTTT
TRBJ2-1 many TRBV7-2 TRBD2 CASSLELAGENEQFF TGTGCCAGCAGCTTAGAACTAGCGGGTGAGAATGAGCAGTTCTTC
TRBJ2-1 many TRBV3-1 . CASSHTGIGYNEQFF TGTGCCAGCAGCCACACAGGGATAGGCTACAATGAGCAGTTCTTC
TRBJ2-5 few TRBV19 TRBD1 CASSPWDREETQYF TGTGCCAGTAGTCCCTGGGACAGGGAGGAGACCCAGTACTTC
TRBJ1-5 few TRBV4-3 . CASSQDSGGHQPQHF TGCGCCAGCAGCCAAGATAGCGGCGGACATCAGCCCCAGCATTTT
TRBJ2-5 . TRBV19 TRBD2 CASSIGFLGAGETQYF TGTGCCAGTAGTATTGGCTTCCTTGGAGCGGGGGAGACCCAGTACTTC
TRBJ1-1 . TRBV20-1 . CSARGGAGVAEAFF TGCAGTGCTAGAGGAGGGGCAGGGGTGGCTGAAGCTTTCTTT
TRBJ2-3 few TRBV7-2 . CASRWGWDTDTQYF TGTGCCAGCCGCTGGGGCTGGGACACAGATACGCAGTATTTT
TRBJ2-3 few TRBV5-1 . CASSRPTDFSTDTQYF TGCGCCAGCAGTCGGCCGACAGACTTTAGCACAGATACGCAGTATTTT
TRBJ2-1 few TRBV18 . CASSPSGTPGAEQFF TGTGCCAGCTCACCTTCCGGGACGCCCGGCGCTGAGCAGTTCTTC
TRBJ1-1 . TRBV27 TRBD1 CASKWIDRVSEAFF TGTGCCAGCAAATGGATAGACAGGGTTTCTGAAGCTTTCTTT
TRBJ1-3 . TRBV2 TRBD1 CARRDRGPLFSGNTIYF TGTGCCAGACGGGACAGGGGTCCCCTTTTCTCTGGAAACACCATATATTTT
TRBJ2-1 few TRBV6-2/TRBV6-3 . CASSGQTIANEQFF TGTGCCAGCAGTGGCCAGACTATCGCCAATGAGCAGTTCTTC
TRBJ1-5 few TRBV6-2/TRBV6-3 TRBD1 CASSRTPDRGGQPQHF TGTGCCAGCAGTCGGACTCCCGACAGGGGAGGTCAGCCCCAGCATTTT
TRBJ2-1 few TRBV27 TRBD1 CASRTGEWGNEQFF TGTGCCAGCAGGACAGGGGAGTGGGGCAATGAGCAGTTCTTC
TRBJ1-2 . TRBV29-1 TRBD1 CSVSPGQLNYGYTF TGCAGCGTTTCGCCGGGACAGCTTAACTATGGCTACACCTTC
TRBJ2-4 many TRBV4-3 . CASSQEGRQGPLAKNIQYF TGCGCCAGCAGCCAAGAGGGGCGTCAGGGTCCTCTAGCCAAAAACATTCAGTACTTC
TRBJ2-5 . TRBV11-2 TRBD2 CASSLDSPPRGGRETQYF TGTGCCAGCAGCTTAGATTCCCCCCCCCGCGGGGGGAGAGAGACCCAGTACTTC
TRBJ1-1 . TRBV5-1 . CASSVDPNTEAFF TGCGCCAGCAGCGTGGACCCGAACACTGAAGCTTTCTTT
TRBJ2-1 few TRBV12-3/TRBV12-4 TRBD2 CASSPRTSGNNEQFF TGTGCCAGCAGTCCCCGGACTAGCGGGAACAATGAGCAGTTCTTC
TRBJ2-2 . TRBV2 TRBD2 CTLCSLLVLAGGPGELFF TGTACCCTCTGTTCGCTCCTCGTACTAGCGGGGGGACCCGGGGAGCTGTTTTTT
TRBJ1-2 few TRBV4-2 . CASRLPPYGYTF TGTGCCAGCAGACTCCCGCCCTATGGCTACACCTTC
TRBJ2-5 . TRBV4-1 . CASSQGVWETQYF TGCGCCAGCAGCCAAGGGGTCTGGGAGACCCAGTACTTC
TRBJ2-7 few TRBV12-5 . CASGLNPGPGGYYEQYF TGTGCTAGTGGTTTGAACCCCGGACCCGGGGGTTACTACGAGCAGTACTTC
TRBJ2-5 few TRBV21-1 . CAILAAGANQETQYF TGTGCCATACTGGCTGCGGGGGCGAACCAAGAGACCCAGTACTTC
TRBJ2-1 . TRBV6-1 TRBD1 CASSPRQGIYNEQFF TGTGCCAGCAGCCCCCGACAGGGGATCTACAATGAGCAGTTCTTC
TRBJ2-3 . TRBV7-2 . CASSTRRVRETDTQYF TGTGCCAGCAGCACGCGAAGGGTCAGGGAGACAGATACGCAGTATTTT
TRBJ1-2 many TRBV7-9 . CASSPTPNYGYTF TGTGCCAGCAGTCCCACGCCCAACTATGGCTACACCTTC
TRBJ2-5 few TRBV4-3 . CASSQVWGLGETQYF TGCGCCAGCAGCCAAGTTTGGGGGCTGGGAGAGACCCAGTACTTC
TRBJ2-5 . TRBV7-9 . CASSPTPGGARETQYF TGTGCCAGCAGCCCCACTCCTGGGGGGGCCAGGGAGACCCAGTACTTC
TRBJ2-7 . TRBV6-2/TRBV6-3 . CASSPTATYEQYF TGTGCCAGCAGCCCAACAGCTACCTACGAGCAGTACTTC
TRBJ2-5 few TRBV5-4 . CASSGGTEETQYF TGTGCCAGCAGCGGGGGGACAGAAGAGACCCAGTACTTC
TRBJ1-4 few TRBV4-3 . CASSQVRADEKLFF TGCGCCAGCAGCCAAGTTCGGGCAGACGAAAAACTGTTTTTT
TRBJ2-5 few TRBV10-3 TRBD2 CASQRGGRQETQYF TGTGCCTCCCAGCGGGGGGGCAGACAAGAGACCCAGTACTTC
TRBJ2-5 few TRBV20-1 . CSGGGAGVETQYF TGCAGCGGAGGGGGCGCAGGGGTGGAGACCCAGTACTTC
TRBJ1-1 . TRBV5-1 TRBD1 CASSFDREAFF TGCGCCAGCAGCTTCGACAGGGAGGCTTTCTTT
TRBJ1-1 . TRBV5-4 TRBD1 CASSETQGREAFF TGTGCCAGCAGCGAAACACAGGGGAGGGAAGCTTTCTTT
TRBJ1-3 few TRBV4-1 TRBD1 CASSQVDTDRPGNTIYF TGCGCCAGCAGCCAAGTAGATACGGACAGGCCTGGAAACACCATATATTTT
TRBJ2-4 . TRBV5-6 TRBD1 CASSMTGTNIQYF TGTGCCAGCAGTATGACAGGGACGAACATTCAGTACTTC
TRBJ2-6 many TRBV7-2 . CASSYSSGSRSGANVLTF TGTGCCAGCAGCTATTCTTCGGGGTCCCGCTCTGGGGCCAACGTCCTGACTTTC
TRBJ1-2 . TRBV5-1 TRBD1 CASSWGQGVGYTF TGCGCCAGCAGCTGGGGACAGGGAGTCGGCTACACCTTC